The present T cell receptor (beta chain) was sequenced within a study of cytomegalovirus exposure and HLA in healthy donors. Study-wide context: Some 80 million unique TCR sequences came from HLA-typed donors in an early release. Findings of the study overall: In a later analysis, specific HLA alleles were associated with more than 15,000 TCR beta sequences at a 0.05 false discovery rate.

The J segment lost 0 bases and the V segment lost 3 bases, leaving 3 bases of the junction unmatched. CDR1 is KGHSH, CDR2 LQKENI, per germline. CDR3 length equals 15 residues. Both 60 Vbeta primers and 13 Jbeta primers went into the PCR. Using immunoSEQ multiplex PCR, the repertoire was profiled, and TCRdb retains in-frame clones only, with some absent. The sample yields tens of thousands of clones, 75% to 85% seen once. In the case of this clone: Its antigen is not identified.

The sample comprised PBMCs. The TCR originated in a man aged 45-65 years in good health and CMV-seropositive. V is TRBV18 and J is TRBJ2-5, with 8 bases identical to TRBD2. CDR3 nucleotides: TGTGCCAGCTCACCTGGACTAGCAGACCAAGAGACCCAGTACTTC. The encoded protein is CASSPGLADQETQYF. The full variable domain, completed using reference TRBV18 and TRBJ2-5, is NAGVMQNPRHLVRRRGQEARLRCSPMKGHSHVYWYRQLPEEGLKFMVYLQKENIIDESGMPKERFSAEFPKEGPSILRIQQVVRGDSAAYFCASSPGLADQETQYFGPGTRLLVL.